This T cell receptor (beta chain) was documented in a study of tumor-infiltrating lymphocytes in oesophageal squamous cell carcinoma. TCRdb reanalysed the PCR reads using MiXCR and keeps one entry per CDR3 protein. The table records about 15,000 distinct CDR3 sequences, approximately 45% of them present only once. CDR3 length equals 16 residues. With V trimmed by 4 bases and J by 1 base, 8 bases remained unmatched. Germline V gives CDR1 SGHDT, CDR2 YYEEEE. Input material: blood. The J gene is TRBJ1-1, the V gene TRBV5-6; 9 nucleotides agree with TRBD1. This clonotype was obtained from a male donor with esophageal squamous cell carcinoma. The CDR3 region is CASSQGTGWGNTEAFF. Here the CDR3 DNA reads TGTGCCAGCAGCCAAGGGACAGGGTGGGGGAACACTGAAGCTTTCTTT.